This T cell receptor (beta chain) appears in the sequencing data of a study of blood T cell repertoires in COVID-19. The wider study: Acute and convalescent COVID-19 samples came from the United States, Italy and Spain. PBMCs, B-cell-depleted T cells, or T cells provided the cDNA or gDNA that made up the material.

With V trimmed by 5 bases and J by 7 bases, 10 bases remained unmatched. Looked up from germline, CDR1 is SGDLS and CDR2 is YYNGEE. The CDR3 covers 17 residues. In the authors' methods: The authors estimated nucleated cell counts from reference gene primer amplification. The assay was immunoSEQ multiplex PCR, and TCRdb's table has in-frame clones only and misses some. The DNA gave D and trimming, while V, J and clone size come from that table. This sample carries 95,000 to 150,000 clones, about 86% of them seen once, and the ten largest clones take more than 2%. V and J are TRBV9 and TRBJ2-1; 15 nucleotides align to TRBD2. Sequencing input: peripheral blood. This clonotype was sampled from a woman aged 45 to 65 with acute or convalescent COVID-19. CDR3: CASSPGLAGGSGNEQFF. CDR3 sequence (DNA): TGTGCCAGCAGTCCTGGACTAGCGGGGGGGTCCGGGAATGAGCAGTTCTTC.